This TCR beta chain was recorded in a study of T cells after somatic rescue of genetic block. Trimming stripped 1 base from V and 4 bases from J, with 9 bases between. The CDR3 is 14 amino acids. Looked up from germline, CDR1 is SGDLS and CDR2 is YYNGEE. Sequencing used immunoSEQ multiplex PCR; TCRdb keeps in-frame clones, though not all of them. The data contain 88,000 or so clones, 70% to 90% of them singletons. The rearrangement uses TRBV9 and TRBJ2-1, with D perhaps matching TRBD1 (6 bases). This TCR derives from a young woman. Sequencing was carried out using peripheral blood mononuclear cells (PBMCs). The DNA for the CDR3 is TGTGCCAGCAGCGTACAGGGGCAATACAATGAGCAGTTCTTC. It codes for CASSVQGQYNEQFF.